This passage covers 30 T cell receptor beta chains from one sample sequenced in a study of shared clonotypes between healthy human individuals. Sequencing used immunoSEQ multiplex PCR; TCRdb keeps in-frame clones, though not all of them. This table has roughly 86,000 clones, 60% to 70% appearing once. The specimen was memory CD8+ T cells sorted from blood. Subset described: CD45RO+ cells pooled with CCR7-negative TemRA cells. Receptors originate from a man aged 30-40 years in good health.

This clone was seen a handful of times. This chain uses TRBV29-1 with TRBJ2-1; D is uncertain. The CDR3 is made up of 10 amino acids. Germline assignment: CDR1 SQVTM and CDR2 ANQGSEA. V was trimmed by 5 bases and J by 4 bases, leaving 3 bases between them. This CDR3 is CSVWYNEQFF. The CDR3 bases are TGCAGCGTTTGGTACAATGAGCAGTTCTTC.

This clone has more than one count but fewer than ten. The chain employs TRBV29-1 and TRBJ1-1; D ambiguous. V was trimmed by 4 bases and J by 0 bases, leaving 12 bases between them. The CDR3 contains 14 residues. Germline values: CDR1 SQVTM, CDR2 ANQGSEA. The CDR3 loop is CSVGLGSVNTEAFF. CDR3 DNA: TGCAGCGTTGGATTGGGGTCGGTGAACACTGAAGCTTTCTTT.

The rearrangement joins TRBV28 to TRBJ2-1, with unresolved D. Germline CDR1 and CDR2: MDHEN and SYDVKM. The CDR3 totals 15 residues. The V and J ends lost 6 bases and 0 bases respectively, with 12 bases between them. Here the CDR3 DNA reads TGTGCCAGCAGCCCCCCGGGTAGCTCCTACAATGAGCAGTTCTTC. It yields the protein CASSPPGSSYNEQFF.

The CDR3 sequence: CASRREGSGANVLTF. CDR3 sequence (DNA): TGTGCCAGCAGGAGGGAGGGGTCTGGGGCCAACGTCCTGACTTTC. The chain employs TRBV6-1 and TRBJ2-6; 7 nucleotides match TRBD2. V was clipped by 6 bases and J by 1 base; unmatched bases: 3. The CDR3 is 15 residues long. In germline, CDR1 is MNHNS, CDR2 SASEGT.

This chain connects TRBV4-3 to TRBJ2-7; 9 bases agree with TRBD2. The CDR3 is made up of 16 amino acids. V was clipped by 4 bases and J by 3 bases; unmatched bases: 10. From germline, CDR1 is LGHNA and CDR2 YSLEER. CDR3 region: CASSLTWGSGSYEQYF. In nucleotides, the CDR3 is TGCGCCAGCAGCCTCACCTGGGGTAGCGGGAGCTACGAGCAGTACTTC.

This clone was observed a handful of times. The chain recombines TRBV4-3 with TRBJ2-1; 12 nucleotides align to TRBD2. The V segment lost 4 bases and the J segment 7 bases; nucleotides outside the gene matches: 8. Germline-derived CDR1 and CDR2 are LGHNA and YSLEER. This CDR3 contains 16 residues. CDR3 sequence: CASSRPTSGSLNEQFF. For the CDR3, the DNA is TGCGCCAGCAGCCGTCCGACTAGCGGGAGCCTTAATGAGCAGTTCTTC.

The chain employs TRBV7-1 and TRBJ1-2; D is undetermined. TRBV7-1 is assigned to the ORF class and has an uncertain function. V lost 5 bases to trimming and J lost 6 bases, with 19 bases between them. The CDR3 runs to 15 residues. This chain's CDR3 is CASSVTGGSFNGYTF. CDR3 in DNA: TGTGCCAGCAGCGTAACCGGTGGGAGTTTCAATGGCTACACCTTC.

The CDR3 coding sequence is TGTGCCAGCAGCGGATCGGGACAGGACTACAATGAGCAGTTCTTC. Its translation: CASSGSGQDYNEQFF. The V call is TRBV11-3, the J call TRBJ2-1; TRBD1 aligns across 8 bases. CDR3 size: 15 residues. CDR1 and CDR2 from the germline V gene are SGHNT and YENEEA. V trimming: 5 bases; J trimming: 3 bases; junction bases outside the gene matches: 6.

The chain employs TRBV10-1 and TRBJ2-1, with a possible D match to TRBD2 (6 bases). Germline V gene data show CDR1 as WNHNN and CDR2 as SYGVQD (reference sequence). The V and J ends lost 8 bases and 8 bases respectively, with 19 bases between them. The CDR3 extends over 14 amino acids. The CDR3 spells CASSLGGARDEQFF. CDR3 coding DNA: TGCGCCAGCTCCCTGGGGGGAGCCCGAGATGAGCAGTTCTTC.

This clone was counted only a few times. The chain joins TRBV9 to TRBJ1-2; D is uncertain. CDR3 length: 16 residues. Germline lookup yields CDR1 SGDLS and CDR2 YYNGEE. V was shortened by 0 bases and J by 8 bases, with 20 bases between the two germline ends. The CDR3 DNA sequence: TGTGCCAGCAGCGTAGCGTCCGGCCCCCCTTCGTCGGGCTACACCTTC. It encodes CASSVASGPPSSGYTF.

The rearrangement links TRBV28 to TRBJ2-1; tentative D call: TRBD1 (6 bases). CDR1 MDHEN and CDR2 SYDVKM come from the germline V gene. V gave up 11 bases and J gave up 4 bases, with 15 bases separating them. There are 13 residues in the CDR3. CDR3 bases: TGTGCCTCGCACAGGGAGCTATACAATGAGCAGTTCTTC. It specifies CASHRELYNEQFF.

The gene calls are TRBV25-1 and TRBJ2-5; TRBD2 aligns across 7 bases. The CDR3 is 17 amino acids. Germline loops: CDR1 MGHDK, CDR2 SYGVNS. With V trimmed by 5 bases and J by 1 base, 13 bases remained unmatched. The CDR3 here is CASSLGPAGEIQETQYF. CDR3 DNA: TGTGCCAGCAGTCTGGGGCCTGCGGGAGAGATCCAAGAGACCCAGTACTTC.

This clone was seen a handful of times. The J gene is TRBJ1-1, the V gene TRBV28; maybe TRBD1 (6 bases). Trimming left V 4 bases short and J 3 bases short, with 12 bases between. There are 14 residues in the CDR3. CDR1 and CDR2 from the germline V gene are MDHEN and SYDVKM. The chain's CDR3 is CASSYTGRDTEAFF. DNA of the CDR3: TGTGCCAGCAGTTATACAGGGAGAGACACTGAAGCTTTCTTT.

This chain uses TRBV25-1 with TRBJ2-2, with D hard to call. Germline CDR1 is MGHDK and CDR2 is SYGVNS. This CDR3 is 13 amino acids long. Deletions cut 4 bases from V and 5 bases from J, with 8 bases between. Here the CDR3 reads CASSGPVTGELFF. The CDR3 bases are TGTGCCAGCAGTGGGCCAGTAACCGGGGAGCTGTTTTTT.

The rearrangement joins TRBV5-4 to TRBJ2-4, with 7 bases matching TRBD1. The J segment lost 3 bases and the V segment lost 4 bases, leaving 4 bases of the junction unmatched. This CDR3 spans 14 amino acids. Germline lookup yields CDR1 SGHNT and CDR2 YYREEE (reference sequence). This chain's CDR3 is CASSHRTGKNIQYF. The CDR3 region has the DNA TGTGCCAGCAGCCACCGGACAGGCAAAAACATTCAGTACTTC.

V is TRBV7-3 and J is TRBJ2-2, with TRBD1 as a possible D gene (5 bases). This CDR3 spans 15 amino acids. Germline loops: CDR1 SGHTA, CDR2 FQGTGA. V gave up 5 bases and J gave up 5 bases, with 15 bases separating them. CDR3 protein: CASSRSSQGTGELFF. Written as DNA, the CDR3 is TGTGCCAGCAGCCGCTCCTCCCAGGGAACCGGGGAGCTGTTTTTT.

This chain uses TRBV28 with TRBJ2-2; D call uncertain. The V gene's germline CDR1 is MDHEN and CDR2 SYDVKM. V shed 1 base and J shed 6 bases, with 0 bases lying between them. This CDR3 spans 11 amino acids. The CDR3, as DNA: TGTGCCAGCAGTTTATCCGGGGAGCTGTTTTTT. Translation: CASSLSGELFF.

The J gene is TRBJ2-1, the V gene TRBV25-1; 7 nucleotides agree with TRBD2. The CDR3 runs 15 residues. The germline gives CDR1 MGHDK, CDR2 SYGVNS. The V and J ends lost 7 bases and 3 bases, in that order; junction bases with no gene match: 9. Here the CDR3 reads CASINPSGDYNEQFF. Written as DNA, the CDR3 is TGTGCCAGCATAAATCCTAGCGGAGACTACAATGAGCAGTTCTTC.

V is TRBV5-6 and J is TRBJ1-4; D is unclear. The germline CDR1 and CDR2 sequences are SGHDT and YYEEEE. The CDR3 consists of 14 residues. V was cut by 6 bases and J by 7 bases, with 16 bases left in between. DNA for the CDR3: TGTGCCAGCACGCAAACCGGGAGAAGTGAAAAACTGTTTTTT. Amino acids: CASTQTGRSEKLFF.

The rearrangement links TRBV9 to TRBJ2-5; 8 bases fit TRBD2. CDR1 is SGDLS and CDR2 is YYNGEE in the germline V gene. This CDR3 comprises 16 residues. With 4 bases clipped from V and 5 bases from J, the junction kept 13 bases outside the gene matches. CDR3 coding DNA: TGTGCCAGCAGCCCCGCTAACAGCGGGAGATACGAGACCCAGTACTTC. Its protein is CASSPANSGRYETQYF. The whole variable domain, remainder taken from reference TRBV9 and TRBJ2-5, is DSGVTQTPKHLITATGQRVTLRCSPRSGDLSVYWYQQSLDQGLQFLIQYYNGEERAKGNILERFSAQQFPDLHSELNLSSLELGDSALYFCASSPANSGRYETQYFGPGTRLLVL.

The V gene is TRBV7-9, the J gene TRBJ2-7, with 7 bases matching TRBD1. In germline, CDR1 is SEHNR, CDR2 FQNEAQ (reference sequence). With 5 bases clipped from V and 8 bases from J, the junction kept 12 bases outside the gene matches. This CDR3 has 14 residues. Here the CDR3 reads CASSASLTGLKQYF. CDR3 nucleotides: TGTGCCAGCAGCGCAAGCTTGACAGGGCTAAAGCAGTACTTC.

Regarding this clone: The germline gene is not matched at one end of the junction; a read error may be the cause. The genes are TRBV5-1 and TRBJ2-5, with 9 bases aligning to TRBD2. CDR3 length: 14 amino acids. Germline V gene lookup returns CDR1 SGHRS and CDR2 YFSETQ. In DNA form, the CDR3 reads TGCGCCAGCAGCTTGGGGGAACAAGCGGGAGGATCGAACTTC. Amino acids: CASSLGEQAGGSNF.

This clone was found a few times. CDR3 nucleotides: TGTGCCAGCAGTTCGCTGGGACAGGCGGACTACGAGCAGTACTTC. Translating it yields CASSSLGQADYEQYF. The chain recombines TRBV28 with TRBJ2-7; 8 bases match TRBD1. J was trimmed by 3 bases and V by 4 bases; bases with no gene match: 8. CDR1 is MDHEN and CDR2 is SYDVKM in the germline V gene. The CDR3 sequence is 15 residues long. Full variable domain (missing parts from reference TRBV28 and TRBJ2-7): DVKVTQSSRYLVKRTGEKVFLECVQDMDHENMFWYRQDPGLGLRLIYFSYDVKMKEKGDIPEGYSVSREKKERFSLILESASTNQTSMYLCASSSLGQADYEQYFGPGTRLTVT.

This chain uses TRBV7-6 with TRBJ2-3, with 8 positions matching TRBD2. V lost 1 base to trimming and J lost 0 bases; unmatched junction nucleotides: 3. The length of the CDR3 is 16 residues. CDR1 and CDR2 from the germline V gene are SGHVS and FNYEAQ. CDR3 loop: CASSLDTSGSTDTQYF. The DNA for the CDR3 is TGTGCCAGCAGCTTAGATACTAGCGGAAGCACAGATACGCAGTATTTT.

This clone appeared many times. The chain uses TRBV4-1 and TRBJ2-2, with D hard to call. V lost 4 bases and J lost 5, with 5 bases in between. The CDR3 has 12 residues. Germline CDR1 MGHRA, CDR2 YSYEKL. The CDR3 loop is CASSRDTGELFF. The CDR3 DNA follows: TGCGCCAGCAGCCGGGATACCGGGGAGCTGTTTTTT.

The chain uses TRBV5-4 and TRBJ2-1, with D possibly matching TRBD1 (7 bases). The CDR3 is 14 amino acids. The germline gives CDR1 SGHNT, CDR2 YYREEE (reference sequence). The ends were cut back, 0 bases at V and 9 bases at J, with 13 bases in the middle. The CDR3 loop is CASSLGQGGGEQFF. The CDR3 DNA follows: TGTGCCAGCAGCTTGGGACAGGGAGGCGGTGAGCAGTTCTTC.

The sample holds a few counts of this clone. This sequence joins TRBV7-2 and TRBJ2-7; 7 nucleotides line up with TRBD2. V dropped 4 bases and J dropped 6; count of bases not matched to a gene: 6. The CDR3 length is 13 residues. The germline CDR1 and CDR2 sequences are SGHTA and FQGNSA. The CDR3 sequence is CASSSRSGIEQYF. In DNA, the CDR3 is TGTGCCAGCAGCTCCCGAAGCGGGATCGAGCAGTACTTC.

The chain is built from TRBV19 and TRBJ2-7, with 11 bases that match TRBD2. The CDR3 runs 18 residues. Germline values: CDR1 LNHDA, CDR2 SQIVND (reference sequence). The V gene end was trimmed by 3 bases and the J gene end by 3 bases; junction bases not matched to a gene: 13. DNA for the CDR3: TGTGCCAGTAGTATTAATTCTCCGGGGACTAGCGGACACTACGAGCAGTACTTC. Protein sequence: CASSINSPGTSGHYEQYF. The full variable domain, with the rest looked up from reference TRBV19 and TRBJ2-7, is DGGITQSPKYLFRKEGQNVTLSCEQNLNHDAMYWYRQDPGQGLRLIYYSQIVNDFQKGDIAEGYSVSREKKESFPLTVTSAQKNPTAFYLCASSINSPGTSGHYEQYFGPGTRLTVT.

This clone was counted ten times or more. V gene TRBV5-1 combines with J gene TRBJ1-1; D is possibly TRBD1 (5 bases). Deletions cut 1 base from V and 6 bases from J, with 25 bases between. CDR3 length equals 18 residues. Looked up from germline, CDR1 is SGHRS and CDR2 is YFSETQ. CDR3 bases: TGCGCCAGCAGCTTGTATGGGGCAGGAAGGGCCATGATTGCTGAAGCTTTCTTT. Its protein product is CASSLYGAGRAMIAEAFF. The variable domain in full, completed from reference TRBV5-1 and TRBJ1-1, reads KAGVTQTPRYLIKTRGQQVTLSCSPISGHRSVSWYQQTPGQGLQFLFEYFSETQRNKGNFPGRFSGRQFSNSRSEMNVSTLELGDSALYLCASSLYGAGRAMIAEAFFGQGTRLTVV.

The chain employs TRBV29-1 and TRBJ2-1; D is unclear. This CDR3 is 10 amino acids long. The V gene lost 7 bases and the J gene lost 5 bases, with 6 bases spanning the gap. Germline CDR1 is SQVTM and CDR2 is ANQGSEA. The CDR3 DNA is TGCAGCGGATTCGACAATGAGCAGTTCTTC. This translates into CSGFDNEQFF.